The rows below give T cell receptor beta chains drawn from one sample of a study of blood T cell repertoires in COVID-19. Assay: immunoSEQ multiplex PCR; the TCRdb copy retains only in-frame clones and omits some. The data show 300,000 to 400,000 clones, 89% seen once. The specimen sequenced was PBMCs or T cells enriched from blood (not recorded which). These receptors were taken from a man in his fifties or sixties who had recovered from COVID-19. Both conserved end residues are part of each CDR3. The order of the fields is D gene, J gene, clone size, V gene, CDR3 protein, CDR3 DNA. A D gene is named only where the DNA matches it firmly. Some rows mark clone size as missing; the rest say once, few, many or name a class of expanded clone.

D gene: -; J gene: TRBJ1-4; clone size: -; V gene: TRBV28; CDR3 protein: CASRQVPNEKLFF; CDR3 DNA: TGTGCCAGCAGACAGGTACCAAATGAAAAACTGTTTTTT
D gene: -; J gene: TRBJ2-7; clone size: once; V gene: TRBV7-2; CDR3 protein: CASSLDFYEQYF; CDR3 DNA: TGTGCCAGCAGCCTAGACTTCTACGAGCAGTACTTC
D gene: -; J gene: TRBJ1-5; clone size: -; V gene: TRBV10-3; CDR3 protein: CAISETETLYSNQPQHF; CDR3 DNA: TGTGCCATCAGTGAGACGGAGACTCTATATAGCAATCAGCCCCAGCATTTT
D gene: -; J gene: TRBJ2-7; clone size: -; V gene: TRBV5-5; CDR3 protein: CASSLDRVYYEQYF; CDR3 DNA: TGTGCCAGCAGCTTGGACAGGGTCTACTACGAGCAGTACTTC
D gene: TRBD1; J gene: TRBJ1-1; clone size: -; V gene: TRBV4-2; CDR3 protein: CASSPLGQGGTEAFF; CDR3 DNA: TGTGCCAGCAGCCCACTTGGACAGGGCGGCACTGAAGCTTTCTTT
D gene: TRBD1; J gene: TRBJ1-2; clone size: few; V gene: TRBV16; CDR3 protein: CASSQDRGYGYTF; CDR3 DNA: TGTGCCAGCAGCCAGGACAGGGGCTATGGCTACACCTTC
D gene: TRBD1; J gene: TRBJ1-4; clone size: -; V gene: TRBV5-1; CDR3 protein: CASSLLQTGIATNEKLFF; CDR3 DNA: TGCGCCAGCAGCCTCCTGCAGACAGGGATCGCAACTAATGAAAAACTGTTTTTT
D gene: TRBD1; J gene: TRBJ1-5; clone size: once; V gene: TRBV7-9; CDR3 protein: CASSVGTGSDQPQHF; CDR3 DNA: TGTGCCAGCAGCGTAGGGACAGGGAGCGATCAGCCCCAGCATTTT
D gene: TRBD1; J gene: TRBJ2-7; clone size: -; V gene: TRBV6-6; CDR3 protein: CASSKGQGNSYEQYF; CDR3 DNA: TGTGCCAGCAGCAAGGGACAGGGTAACTCCTACGAGCAGTACTTC
D gene: -; J gene: TRBJ1-5; clone size: -; V gene: TRBV28; CDR3 protein: CASSLSFSNQPQHF; CDR3 DNA: TGTGCCAGCAGTTTATCCTTTAGCAATCAGCCCCAGCATTTT
D gene: TRBD2; J gene: TRBJ2-5; clone size: -; V gene: TRBV5-1; CDR3 protein: CASSVGDYRVYQETQYF; CDR3 DNA: TGCGCCAGCAGCGTAGGGGACTACAGAGTGTACCAAGAGACCCAGTACTTC
D gene: -; J gene: TRBJ1-2; clone size: few; V gene: TRBV27; CDR3 protein: CASSSSTLYGYTF; CDR3 DNA: TGTGCCAGCAGTTCATCGACACTCTATGGCTACACCTTC
D gene: -; J gene: TRBJ2-3; clone size: -; V gene: TRBV5-3; CDR3 protein: CARSLVGRGGPKFRDTQYF; CDR3 DNA: TGTGCCAGAAGCTTGGTCGGTCGAGGAGGGCCTAAATTTCGAGATACGCAGTATTTT